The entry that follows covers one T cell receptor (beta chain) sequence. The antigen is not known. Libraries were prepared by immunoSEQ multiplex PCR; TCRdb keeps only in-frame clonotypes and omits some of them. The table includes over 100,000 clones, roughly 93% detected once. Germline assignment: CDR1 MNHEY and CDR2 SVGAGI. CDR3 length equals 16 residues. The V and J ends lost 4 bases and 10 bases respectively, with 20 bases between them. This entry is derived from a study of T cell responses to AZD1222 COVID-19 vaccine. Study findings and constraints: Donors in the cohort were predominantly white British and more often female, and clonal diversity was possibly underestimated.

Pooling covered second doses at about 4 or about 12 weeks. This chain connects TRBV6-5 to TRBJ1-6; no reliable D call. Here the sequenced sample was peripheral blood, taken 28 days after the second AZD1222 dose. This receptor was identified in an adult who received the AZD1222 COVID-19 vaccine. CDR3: CASSFDGNAAASPLHF. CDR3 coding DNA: TGTGCCAGCAGTTTCGACGGGAACGCGGCAGCCTCACCCCTCCACTTT.